Listed below are T cell receptor beta chains from one sample, sequenced in a study of T cell responses to AZD1222 COVID-19 vaccine. TCRdb keeps only in-frame clones here, not all; method: immunoSEQ multiplex PCR. Among 130,000 or so clones listed, about 90% were seen once. The sequences come from peripheral blood, collected on day 0 of AZD1222 vaccination. The origin of the receptors is an adult in good health. Each CDR3 is given with its conserved first and last residue. Rows may omit the clone size; those that give it use once, few, many or a size class.

TRBV24-1	TRBJ2-7	.	CATSDSKSSGSLYEQYF
TRBV3-1/TRBV3-2	TRBJ1-2	.	CASSQAGGGNYGYTF
TRBV5-4	TRBJ2-5	.	CASSLPPGLAGGQVETQYF
TRBV10-2	TRBJ2-3	.	CASLSGRNIDTQYF
TRBV2	TRBJ2-3	.	CASRRQGGLTDTQYF
TRBV6-5	TRBJ1-5	.	CASRTGIGNQPQHF
TRBV11-2	TRBJ1-2	.	CASSLGLSNYGYTF
TRBV11-3	TRBJ2-2	once	CASSLGLAGGLPGELFF
TRBV5-1	TRBJ2-7	.	CASSYSGGDPYEQYF
TRBV12-3/TRBV12-4	TRBJ2-7	.	CASSPQGYEQYF
TRBV18	TRBJ2-4	.	CASSPGGIAKNIQYF
TRBV6-7	TRBJ2-3	once	CASSYRGQRTSGSLSDTQYF
TRBV29-1	TRBJ2-5	.	CSGGQGGKTQYF
TRBV7-8	TRBJ2-2	.	CASSLAWTTITGELFF
TRBV5-1	TRBJ2-5	.	CASSLATTQETQYF
TRBV10-3	TRBJ1-5	.	CAISEEQGDQPQHF
TRBV7-2	TRBJ2-2	.	CASSSQSGGANTGELFF
TRBV4-1	TRBJ2-1	.	CASSQDYGTYNEQFF
TRBV5-5	TRBJ1-5	.	CASSLAADSPGNF
TRBV6-5	TRBJ2-7	.	CARPTGTIYEQYF
TRBV18	TRBJ1-2	.	CASSPLTGGEGGYTF
TRBV7-8	TRBJ2-1	.	CASSRTRDNEQFF
TRBV7-7	TRBJ2-7	.	CASSPQGGRGNEQYF
TRBV19	TRBJ2-6	.	CASRGLAGAAGANVLTF
TRBV2	TRBJ1-5	.	CASSNQKGIRQPQHF
TRBV18	TRBJ1-1	.	CASSPPTLGGLKDTEAFF
TRBV27	TRBJ2-4	.	CASSTGGNAKNIQYF
TRBV7-9	TRBJ2-2	.	CASSFRTSGTGELFF
TRBV3-1/TRBV3-2	TRBJ2-7	.	CASTAGLAYTYEQYF
TRBV5-1	TRBJ2-7	.	CASSSGQLLTYEQYF
TRBV19	TRBJ2-1	.	CASSIDLDGPSYNEQFF
TRBV3-1/TRBV3-2	TRBJ1-3	.	CASSHVQGLGNTIYF
TRBV2	TRBJ1-1	.	CASRWDVNTEAFF
TRBV14	TRBJ1-1	.	CASSHGTPGEGTEAFF
TRBV6-1	TRBJ1-2	once	CASSSQGQNNYGYTF
TRBV28	TRBJ1-4	.	CASSVTGRETTNEKLFF
TRBV27	TRBJ2-7	.	CASSLQRASYEQYF
TRBV5-1	TRBJ1-2	once	CASSFTDKQVQGYTF
TRBV5-1	TRBJ2-2	.	CASSSGDRNTGELFF
TRBV3-1/TRBV3-2	TRBJ2-7	.	CASSPLRSSYEQYF
TRBV5-1	TRBJ2-7	.	CASSFRGGSYEQYF
TRBV7-3	TRBJ2-1	once	CASTSGGAPYNEQFF